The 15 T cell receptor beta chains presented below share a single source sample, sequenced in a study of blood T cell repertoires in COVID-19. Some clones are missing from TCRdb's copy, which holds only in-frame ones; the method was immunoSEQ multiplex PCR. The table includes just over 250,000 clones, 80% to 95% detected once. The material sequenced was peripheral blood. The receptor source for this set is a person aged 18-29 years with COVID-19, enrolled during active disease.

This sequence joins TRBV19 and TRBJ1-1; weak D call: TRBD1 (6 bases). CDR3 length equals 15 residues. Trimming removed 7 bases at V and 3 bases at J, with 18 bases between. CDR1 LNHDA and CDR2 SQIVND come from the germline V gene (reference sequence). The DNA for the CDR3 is TGTGCCAGTAACTCCCCGGCACAGGGTTACACTGAAGCTTTCTTT. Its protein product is CASNSPAQGYTEAFF.

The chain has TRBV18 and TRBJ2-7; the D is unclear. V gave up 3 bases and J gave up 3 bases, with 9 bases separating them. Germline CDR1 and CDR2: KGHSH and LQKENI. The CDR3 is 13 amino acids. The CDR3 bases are TGTGCCAGCTCACCGGCGGCGGACTACGAGCAGTACTTC. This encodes CASSPAADYEQYF.

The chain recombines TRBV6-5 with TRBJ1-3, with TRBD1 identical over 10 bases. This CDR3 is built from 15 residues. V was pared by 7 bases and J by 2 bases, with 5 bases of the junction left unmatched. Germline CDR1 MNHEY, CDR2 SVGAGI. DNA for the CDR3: TGTGCCAGCACGGCAGGACAGGGGGCTGGAAACACCATATATTTT. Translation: CASTAGQGAGNTIYF.

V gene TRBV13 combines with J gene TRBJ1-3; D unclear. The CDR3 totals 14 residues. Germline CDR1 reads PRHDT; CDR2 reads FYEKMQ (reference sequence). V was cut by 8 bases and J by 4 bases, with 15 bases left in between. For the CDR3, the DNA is TGTGCCAGCTCAATATGGGCAGCCGGAAACACCATATATTTT. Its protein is CASSIWAAGNTIYF.

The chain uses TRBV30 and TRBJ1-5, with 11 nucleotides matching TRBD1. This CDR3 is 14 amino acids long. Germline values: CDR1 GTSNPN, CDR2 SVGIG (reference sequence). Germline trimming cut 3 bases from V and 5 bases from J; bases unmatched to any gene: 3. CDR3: CAWSGTGGYQPQHF. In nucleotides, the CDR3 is TGTGCCTGGAGCGGGACAGGGGGATATCAGCCCCAGCATTTT.

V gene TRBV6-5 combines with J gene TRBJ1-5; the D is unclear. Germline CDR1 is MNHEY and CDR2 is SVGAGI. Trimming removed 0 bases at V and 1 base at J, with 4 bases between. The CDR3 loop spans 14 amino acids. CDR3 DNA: TGTGCCAGCAGTTACTCGGGCAGCAATCAGCCCCAGCATTTT. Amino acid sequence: CASSYSGSNQPQHF.

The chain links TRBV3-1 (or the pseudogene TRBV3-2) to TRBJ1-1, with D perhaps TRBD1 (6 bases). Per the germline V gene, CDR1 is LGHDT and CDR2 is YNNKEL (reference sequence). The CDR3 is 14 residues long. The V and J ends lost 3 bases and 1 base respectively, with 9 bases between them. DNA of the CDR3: TGTGCCAGCAGCCACTTACAGGGGAACACTGAAGCTTTCTTT. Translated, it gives CASSHLQGNTEAFF.

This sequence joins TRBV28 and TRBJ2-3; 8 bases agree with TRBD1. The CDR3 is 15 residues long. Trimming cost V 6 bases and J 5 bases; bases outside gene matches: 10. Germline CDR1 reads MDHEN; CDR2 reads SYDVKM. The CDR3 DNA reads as TGTGCCAGCAGCCCTCCCGGGACAGGTCAAGATACGCAGTATTTT. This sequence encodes CASSPPGTGQDTQYF.

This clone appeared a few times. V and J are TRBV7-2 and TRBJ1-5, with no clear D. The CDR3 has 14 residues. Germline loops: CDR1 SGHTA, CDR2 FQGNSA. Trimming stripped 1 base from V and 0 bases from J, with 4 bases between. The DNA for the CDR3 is TGTGCCAGCAGCTTAGAACTTAGCAATCAGCCCCAGCATTTT. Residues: CASSLELSNQPQHF.

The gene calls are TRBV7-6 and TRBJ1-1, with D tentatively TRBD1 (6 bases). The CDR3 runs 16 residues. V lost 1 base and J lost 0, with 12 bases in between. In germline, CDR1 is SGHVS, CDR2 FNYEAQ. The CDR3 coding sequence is TGTGCCAGCAGCTTAGAGGGCGGGGGCTTGAACACTGAAGCTTTCTTT. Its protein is CASSLEGGGLNTEAFF.

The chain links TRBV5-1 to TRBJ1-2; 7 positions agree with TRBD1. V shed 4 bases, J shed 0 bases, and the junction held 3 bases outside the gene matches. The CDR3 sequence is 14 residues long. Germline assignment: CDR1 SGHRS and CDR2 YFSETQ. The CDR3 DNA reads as TGCGCCAGCAGCCCCACAGGGGCTAACTATGGCTACACCTTC. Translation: CASSPTGANYGYTF.

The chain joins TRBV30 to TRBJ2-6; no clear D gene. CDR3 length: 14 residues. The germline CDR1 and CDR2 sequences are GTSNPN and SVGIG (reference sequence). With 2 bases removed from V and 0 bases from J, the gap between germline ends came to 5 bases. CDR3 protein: CAWSLSSGANVLTF. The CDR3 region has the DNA TGTGCCTGGAGTCTGAGCTCTGGGGCCAACGTCCTGACTTTC. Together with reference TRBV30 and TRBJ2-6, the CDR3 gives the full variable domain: SQTIHQWPATLVQPVGSPLSLECTVEGTSNPNLYWYRQAAGRGLQLLFYSVGIGQISSEVPQNLSASRPQDRQFILSSKKLLLSDSGFYLCAWSLSSGANVLTFGAGSRLTVL.

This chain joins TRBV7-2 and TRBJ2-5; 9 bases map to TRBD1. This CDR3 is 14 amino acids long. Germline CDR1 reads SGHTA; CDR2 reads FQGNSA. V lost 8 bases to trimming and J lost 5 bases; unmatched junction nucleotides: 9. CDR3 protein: CASSHGTGRETQYF. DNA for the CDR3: TGTGCCAGCTCCCATGGGACAGGGAGGGAGACCCAGTACTTC.

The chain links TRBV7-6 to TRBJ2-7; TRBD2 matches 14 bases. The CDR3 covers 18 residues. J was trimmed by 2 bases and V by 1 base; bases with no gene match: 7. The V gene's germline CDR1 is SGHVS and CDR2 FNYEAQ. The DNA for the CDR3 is TGTGCCAGCAGCTTAGAAAGACTAGCGGGAGGGCCTGCCTACGAGCAGTACTTC. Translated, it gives CASSLERLAGGPAYEQYF.

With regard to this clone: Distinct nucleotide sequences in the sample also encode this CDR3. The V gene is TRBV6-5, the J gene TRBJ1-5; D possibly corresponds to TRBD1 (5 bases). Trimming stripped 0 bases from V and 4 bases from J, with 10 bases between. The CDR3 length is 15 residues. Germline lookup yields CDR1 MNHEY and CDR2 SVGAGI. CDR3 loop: CASSYSGGGNQPQHF. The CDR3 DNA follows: TGTGCCAGCAGTTACTCGGGGGGGGGAAATCAGCCCCAGCATTTT.